The source of this T cell receptor (beta chain) is a study of neurological immune-mediated disorders. Germline lookup yields CDR1 LNHDA and CDR2 SQIVND (reference sequence). The CDR3 sequence is 15 residues long. With 9 bases removed from V and 1 base from J, the gap between germline ends came to 15 bases. With respect to this clonotype: Its target is unknown.

Points from the study as a whole: HTLV-1-associated myelopathy had the most TCR clonal expansion, whereas multiple sclerosis had the least (lower than in healthy controls).

MiXCR was run by TCRdb on the 5' RACE reads, yielding one entry per CDR3 protein. Of about 70,000 distinct CDR3 sequences listed, more than 3% were seen once; the top ten hold roughly 5.2%. The material sequenced was PBMCs. The clonotype originates from a woman aged 45-60 years with multiple sclerosis. V and J are TRBV19 and TRBJ1-4; no definite D call. Here the CDR3 DNA reads TGTGCCAGCGGGAAAGTTGGGGTAACTAATGAAAAACTGTTTTTT. Translating it yields CASGKVGVTNEKLFF.